The 2 T cell receptor beta chains below were found in one sample sequenced in a study of cytomegalovirus exposure and HLA in healthy donors. PCR involved 60 Vbeta and 13 Jbeta primers. Generated by immunoSEQ multiplex PCR, the TCRdb table keeps only in-frame clones and is missing some. The sample shows around 92,000 clones, about three quarters of them seen only once. Sample: PBMCs. The source of these receptors is a man aged 55 to 70 in good health and CMV-seropositive.

The gene calls are TRBV4-1 and TRBJ2-3; maybe TRBD2 (6 bases). Germline CDR1 is MGHRA and CDR2 is YSYEKL. The length of the CDR3 is 16 residues. Trimming took 4 bases from V and 3 from J, leaving 17 bases between them. CDR3 sequence (DNA): TGCGCCAGCAGCCTTGGCCGGGGGAAAGCGACAGATACGCAGTATTTT. Its translation: CASSLGRGKATDTQYF.

The chain recombines TRBV7-3 with TRBJ2-5; 11 bases map to TRBD1. The DNA end favors TRBJ2-7, so the J call may be wrong. This CDR3 spans 15 amino acids. From germline, CDR1 is SGHTA and CDR2 FQGTGA. In nucleotides, the CDR3 is TGTGCCAGCAGCATTGGACAGGGGGCGCAAAGCGAGCAGTACTTC. Protein sequence: CASSIGQGAQSEQYF.